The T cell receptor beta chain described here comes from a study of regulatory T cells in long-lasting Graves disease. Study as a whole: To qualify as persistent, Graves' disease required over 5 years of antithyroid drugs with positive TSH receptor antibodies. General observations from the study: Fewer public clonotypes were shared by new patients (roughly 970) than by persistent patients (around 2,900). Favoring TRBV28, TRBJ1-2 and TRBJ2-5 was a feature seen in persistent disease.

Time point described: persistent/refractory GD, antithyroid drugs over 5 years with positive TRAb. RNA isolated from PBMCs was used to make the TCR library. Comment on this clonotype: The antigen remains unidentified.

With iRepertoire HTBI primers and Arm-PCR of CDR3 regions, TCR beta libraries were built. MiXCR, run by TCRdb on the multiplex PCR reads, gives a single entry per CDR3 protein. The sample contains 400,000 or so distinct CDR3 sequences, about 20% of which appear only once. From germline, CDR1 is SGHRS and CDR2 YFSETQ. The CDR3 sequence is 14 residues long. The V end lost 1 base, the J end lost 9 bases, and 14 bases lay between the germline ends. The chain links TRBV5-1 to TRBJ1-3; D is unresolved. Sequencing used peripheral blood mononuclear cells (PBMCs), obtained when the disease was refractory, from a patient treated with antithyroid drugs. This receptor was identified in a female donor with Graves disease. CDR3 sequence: CASSLKDGRGTIYF. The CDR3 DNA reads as TGCGCCAGCAGCTTGAAGGACGGACGTGGCACCATATATTTT.